Listed here are 23 T cell receptor beta chains from one sample, sequenced in a study of regulatory T cells in long-lasting Graves disease. Time point here: newly diagnosed GD, antithyroid drugs for less than 3 months. Making the TCR library involved RNA that had been extracted from PBMCs. Both iRepertoire HTBI primers and Arm-PCR of CDR3 regions were used to build the TCR beta libraries. TCRdb redid the calling of the multiplex PCR reads with MiXCR, one entry per CDR3 protein. Of approximately 490,000 distinct CDR3 sequences listed, around 15% were seen once; the top ten hold roughly an eighth. These data are also associated with another study on T cells in Graves' hyperthyroidism and ophthalmopathy.

Sequenced material: peripheral blood mononuclear cells (PBMCs), taken at new diagnosis, from a patient treated with antithyroid drugs. Receptors originate from a man aged 40-49 years with Graves disease.

This clonotype appeared many times. The chain is built from TRBV28 and TRBJ2-1, with 9 positions matching TRBD1. Germline CDR1 and CDR2: MDHEN and SYDVKM. This CDR3 is 15 amino acids long. V lost 5 bases and J lost 3; bases outside the gene matches: 5. DNA for the CDR3: TGTGCCAGCAGTAAGACAGGGGGAAACTACAATGAGCAGTTCTTC. This sequence encodes CASSKTGGNYNEQFF. The full variable domain, its missing parts supplied by reference TRBV28 and TRBJ2-1, is DVKVTQSSRYLVKRTGEKVFLECVQDMDHENMFWYRQDPGLGLRLIYFSYDVKMKEKGDIPEGYSVSREKKERFSLILESASTNQTSMYLCASSKTGGNYNEQFFGPGTRLTVL.

The chain couples TRBV6-1 to TRBJ1-5; 7 bases agree with TRBD1. This CDR3 spans 17 amino acids. V trimming: 5 bases; J trimming: 3 bases; junction bases outside the gene matches: 13. Germline lookup yields CDR1 MNHNS and CDR2 SASEGT. The CDR3: CASSPPGVGTANQPQHF. As DNA, the CDR3 is TGTGCCAGCAGTCCCCCCGGCGTGGGGACAGCCAATCAGCCCCAGCATTTT.

This clonotype was counted at least ten times. V usage is TRBV12-3 or TRBV12-4 and J usage is TRBJ1-5, with D uncertain. This CDR3 spans 15 amino acids. V lost 7 bases to trimming and J lost 1 base, with 14 bases between them. CDR3 protein: CASTVRIGSNQPQHF. For the CDR3, the DNA is TGTGCCAGCACGGTGAGGATCGGGAGCAATCAGCCCCAGCATTTT.

This clonotype has ten or more counts. The V gene is TRBV7-2, the J gene TRBJ2-2; maybe TRBD2 (6 bases). V shed 8 bases and J shed 0 bases, with 16 bases lying between them. Germline loops: CDR1 SGHTA, CDR2 FQGNSA. This CDR3 is built from 16 residues. The CDR3 loop is CASRKGQRANTGELFF. Written as DNA, the CDR3 is TGTGCCAGCCGCAAAGGGCAGCGGGCGAACACCGGGGAGCTGTTTTTT.

The rearrangement uses TRBV9 and TRBJ2-3; possible D gene TRBD2, 6 bases. The CDR3 has 16 residues. Deletions cut 3 bases from V and 0 bases from J, with 14 bases between. Germline CDR1 SGDLS, CDR2 YYNGEE. The CDR3, as DNA: TGTGCCAGCAGCGCTGGGACTTCCCTTAGCACAGATACGCAGTATTTT. The encoded protein is CASSAGTSLSTDTQYF.

This clonotype showed up many times. The chain employs TRBV12-3 or TRBV12-4 and TRBJ2-4, with unresolved D. The length of the CDR3 is 12 residues. Trimming took 2 bases from V and 9 from J, leaving 8 bases between them. The chain's CDR3 is CASSLSLSIQYF. The CDR3, as DNA: TGTGCCAGCAGTTTATCTTTGAGCATTCAGTACTTC.

V usage is TRBV12-3 or TRBV12-4 and J usage is TRBJ2-1; 8 nucleotides align to TRBD2. The tail of the sequence fits TRBJ2-5 better, so the J call may be wrong. The CDR3 consists of 18 residues. CDR3 residues: CASSLGASGRYLRETQYF. The CDR3 DNA is TGTGCCAGCAGTTTAGGGGCTAGCGGGCGATACCTGAGAGAGACCCAGTACTTC.

This clonotype was found a few times. The chain couples TRBV10-3 to TRBJ2-2; D possibly uses TRBD1 or TRBD2 (5 bases each). The CDR3 has 14 amino acids. V lost 6 bases and J 1 base, leaving 9 bases between the germline ends. CDR1 and CDR2 from the germline V gene are ENHRY and SYGVKD. The CDR3, as DNA: TGTGCCATCAGGAGGGGAGAGAACACCGGGGAGCTGTTTTTT. Amino acid sequence: CAIRRGENTGELFF.

This clonotype was detected many times. The chain employs TRBV3-1 and TRBJ2-7; no reliable D call. The germline V gene encodes CDR1 LGHDT and CDR2 YNNKEL (reference sequence). The V end lost 6 bases, the J end lost 0 bases, and 9 bases lay between the germline ends. CDR3 length: 13 amino acids. CDR3 loop: CASSRRSSYEQYF. The CDR3 coding sequence is TGTGCCAGCAGTCGCCGCAGCTCCTACGAGCAGTACTTC.

This clonotype was picked up a small number of times. The chain combines TRBV12-3 or TRBV12-4 with TRBJ2-7; 8 bases fit TRBD2. This CDR3 is 16 amino acids long. V shed 5 bases, J shed 7 bases, and the junction held 16 bases outside the gene matches. CDR3 in DNA: TGTGCCAGCAGTGATCTACTATCTAGCGGGTGGAGAGAGCAGTACTTC. It codes for CASSDLLSSGWREQYF.

There are a few counts of this clonotype. V and J are TRBV4-1 and TRBJ2-5; TRBD1 is a possible D gene (5 bases). V was clipped by 5 bases and J by 4 bases, with 14 bases between them. CDR3 length equals 14 residues. Per germline, CDR1 MGHRA and CDR2 YSYEKL. The CDR3 bases are TGCGCCAGCAGCTCAAGGGGCGGTTCAGAGACCCAGTACTTC. Residues: CASSSRGGSETQYF.

The chain carries TRBV5-1 and TRBJ2-2; no definite D call. Germline CDR1 is SGHRS and CDR2 is YFSETQ. The CDR3 is made up of 13 amino acids. Trimming removed 4 bases at V and 5 bases at J, with 9 bases between. This chain's CDR3 is CASSPSTTGELFF. The CDR3 DNA sequence: TGCGCCAGCAGCCCCTCTACTACCGGGGAGCTGTTTTTT.

This clonotype showed up just once. A read error may be the cause here, since a much bigger clone is one base away. The V and J genes are TRBV30 and TRBJ2-7, with a weak D call TRBD1 (5 bases). The germline CDR1 and CDR2 sequences are GTSNPN and SVGIG (reference sequence). The V end was cut by 3 bases, the J end by 5 bases, with 17 bases between. The CDR3 is made up of 14 amino acids. The CDR3 DNA reads TGTGCCTGGAGCACCACACCCAGGGCCCACGAGCAGTACTTC. Its translation: CAWSTTPRAHEQYF.

This clonotype was observed at least ten times. This chain uses TRBV12-3 or TRBV12-4 with TRBJ2-6; maybe TRBD2 (6 bases). V lost 6 bases and J lost 0, with 9 bases in between. The CDR3 has 15 residues. CDR3 sequence reads: CASSPGLSGANVLTF. The DNA of the CDR3 is TGTGCCAGCAGCCCGGGACTCTCTGGGGCCAACGTCCTGACTTTC.

The chain links TRBV30 to TRBJ2-7, with D perhaps matching TRBD1 (6 bases). Germline CDR1 GTSNPN, CDR2 SVGIG (reference sequence). V was trimmed by 8 bases and J by 2 bases, leaving 13 bases between them. The CDR3 extends over 12 amino acids. The CDR3 coding sequence is TGTGCCGGATCACAGGGCACCTACGAGCAGTACTTC. Its protein product is CAGSQGTYEQYF.

V and J are TRBV18 and TRBJ2-1, with D hard to call. CDR3 length equals 16 residues. Trimming pared 0 bases from V and 2 bases from J, leaving 11 bases between. CDR1 is KGHSH, CDR2 LQKENI, per germline. The chain's CDR3 is CASSPPKRKTYNEQFF. As DNA, the CDR3 is TGTGCCAGCTCACCACCGAAAAGAAAAACCTACAATGAGCAGTTCTTC.

This clonotype has ten or more counts. This chain links TRBV6-5 with TRBJ2-1, with TRBD2 matching over 10 bases. The CDR3 is made up of 15 amino acids. Germline CDR1 MNHEY, CDR2 SVGAGI. With V trimmed by 2 bases and J by 6 bases, 4 bases remained unmatched. CDR3 residues: CASSYLAGVGNEQFF. The CDR3 nucleotides are TGTGCCAGCAGTTACCTAGCGGGAGTAGGCAATGAGCAGTTCTTC.

This clonotype was detected ten times or more. This chain connects TRBV30 to TRBJ2-3; unclear D gene. Looked up from germline, CDR1 is GTSNPN and CDR2 is SVGIG (reference sequence). V lost 2 bases and J 0 bases, leaving 12 bases between the germline ends. CDR3 length: 15 amino acids. The CDR3 nucleotides read TGTGCCTGGAGTCCCGATAGCTGGAGCACAGATACGCAGTATTTT. Translation gives CAWSPDSWSTDTQYF.

About this clonotype itself: This could be a read error, since a much larger clone is one nucleotide away. The V gene is TRBV2, the J gene TRBJ2-1, with D perhaps matching TRBD2 (6 bases). The V end was cut by 1 base, the J end by 4 bases, with 11 bases between. CDR1 and CDR2 from the germline V gene are SNHLY and FYNNEI. This CDR3 is built from 15 residues. CDR3 region: CASSEGIAAYNEQFF. CDR3 bases: TGTGCCAGCAGTGAAGGGATAGCGGCGTACAATGAGCAGTTCTTC.

In this sample, this clonotype turned up many times. The chain combines TRBV11-2 with TRBJ2-1, with TRBD2 identical over 10 bases. The V and J ends lost 4 bases and 8 bases, in that order; junction bases with no gene match: 8. The V gene's germline CDR1 is SGHAT and CDR2 FQNNGV. This CDR3 comprises 15 residues. In DNA, the CDR3 is TGTGCCAGCAGCTCTGCTAGCGGGAGTAGCTATGAGCAGTTCTTC. Encoded protein: CASSSASGSSYEQFF.

The chain combines TRBV20-1 with TRBJ1-1; D is uncertain. The V and J ends lost 2 bases and 1 base respectively, with 5 bases between them. The CDR3 consists of 12 residues. In germline, CDR1 is DFQATT, CDR2 SNEGSKA (reference sequence). CDR3 DNA: TGCAGTGCTAGAATAGGGAACACTGAAGCTTTCTTT. Amino acids: CSARIGNTEAFF.

This clonotype was found a few times. CDR3 amino acids: CASSFFQRSTDTQYF. The CDR3 DNA follows: TGTGCCAGCAGCTTTTTTCAGCGGAGCACAGATACGCAGTATTTT. This sequence joins TRBV9 and TRBJ2-3; D is perhaps TRBD2 (5 bases). This CDR3 comprises 15 residues. Trimming removed 4 bases at V and 0 bases at J, with 12 bases between. Germline V gives CDR1 SGDLS, CDR2 YYNGEE.

This clonotype showed up many times. The genes are TRBV29-1 and TRBJ2-3; 10 nucleotides line up with TRBD1. The V gene end was trimmed by 6 bases and the J gene end by 6 bases; junction bases not matched to a gene: 12. The CDR3 length is 15 residues. Germline loops: CDR1 SQVTM, CDR2 ANQGSEA. This chain's CDR3 is CSVGRRQGARDTQYF. The CDR3 DNA follows: TGCAGCGTCGGGAGACGACAGGGGGCGCGTGATACGCAGTATTTT.